This is a list of T cell receptor beta chains from one sample in a study of control samples from healthy donors and cancer patients. Profiled with immunoSEQ multiplex PCR; TCRdb holds only in-frame clones, not every one. Found here are around 110,000 clones, approximately 92% of them singletons; the top ten hold around 1.1%. Sequenced sample: PBMCs. The receptors were sampled from a woman aged 50 to 65 with colorectal cancer. CDR3s include the opening cysteine and the closing phenylalanine or tryptophan. The order of the fields is J gene, D gene, V gene, clone size, CDR3 protein, CDR3 DNA. D genes are given only for firm matches. Part of the rows lack a size; the others show once, few, many or a class for expanded clones.

j_call: TRBJ1-2
d_call: -
v_call: TRBV12-3/TRBV12-4
clone_size: -
cdr3_aa: CASRDSTNYGYTF
cdr3_nt: TGTGCCAGCAGGGACAGTACAAACTATGGCTACACCTTC

j_call: TRBJ2-1
d_call: TRBD2
v_call: TRBV4-1
clone_size: -
cdr3_aa: CASSPGLATLGVTPNEQFF
cdr3_nt: TGCGCCAGCAGCCCGGGACTAGCGACACTTGGAGTTACTCCCAATGAGCAGTTCTTC

j_call: TRBJ1-6
d_call: -
v_call: TRBV5-3
clone_size: -
cdr3_aa: CARSRRKAGSPDNSPLHF
cdr3_nt: TGTGCCAGAAGCCGGAGGAAGGCGGGTAGCCCCGATAATTCACCCCTCCACTTT

j_call: TRBJ2-1
d_call: -
v_call: TRBV11-2
clone_size: -
cdr3_aa: CVSSRLVLYNEQFF
cdr3_nt: TGTGTCAGCAGCCGACTAGTCCTCTACAATGAGCAGTTCTTC

j_call: TRBJ2-5
d_call: -
v_call: TRBV7-8
clone_size: -
cdr3_aa: CASSFMEGAQETQYF
cdr3_nt: TGTGCCAGCAGCTTCATGGAAGGGGCACAAGAGACCCAGTACTTC

j_call: TRBJ1-5
d_call: -
v_call: TRBV6-5
clone_size: -
cdr3_aa: CASTSSLEPQHF
cdr3_nt: TGTGCCAGCACATCATCGTTGGAGCCCCAGCATTTT

j_call: TRBJ1-1
d_call: -
v_call: TRBV20-1
clone_size: -
cdr3_aa: CSARGGTEAFF
cdr3_nt: TGCAGTGCCAGAGGGGGCACTGAAGCTTTCTTT

j_call: TRBJ1-3
d_call: -
v_call: TRBV28
clone_size: -
cdr3_aa: CASSLPGQGRGNTIYF
cdr3_nt: TGTGCCAGCAGTTTACCGGGGCAAGGAAGAGGAAACACCATATATTTT

j_call: TRBJ2-3
d_call: -
v_call: TRBV9
clone_size: -
cdr3_aa: CASSVAADSDTQYF
cdr3_nt: TGTGCCAGCAGCGTAGCGGCGGATTCAGATACGCAGTATTTT

j_call: TRBJ2-2
d_call: -
v_call: TRBV2
clone_size: -
cdr3_aa: CASSTEQASNTGELFF
cdr3_nt: TGTGCCAGCAGTACCGAACAGGCTTCGAACACCGGGGAGCTGTTTTTT

j_call: TRBJ1-5
d_call: -
v_call: TRBV2
clone_size: -
cdr3_aa: CASSGGDMYSNQPQHF
cdr3_nt: TGTGCCAGCAGTGGTGGGGACATGTATAGCAATCAGCCCCAGCATTTT

j_call: TRBJ2-7
d_call: -
v_call: TRBV15
clone_size: -
cdr3_aa: CATSRGRAGGTYEQYF
cdr3_nt: TGTGCCACCAGCAGAGGGCGGGCAGGGGGGACCTACGAGCAGTACTTC

j_call: TRBJ2-1
d_call: -
v_call: TRBV6-5
clone_size: -
cdr3_aa: CASSPPASDYNEQFF
cdr3_nt: TGTGCCAGCAGCCCCCCCGCTAGCGACTACAATGAGCAGTTCTTC

j_call: TRBJ1-1
d_call: -
v_call: TRBV2
clone_size: -
cdr3_aa: CASGTRAGTEAFF
cdr3_nt: TGTGCCAGCGGGACAAGAGCCGGCACTGAAGCTTTCTTT

j_call: TRBJ1-1
d_call: -
v_call: TRBV30
clone_size: -
cdr3_aa: CAWRQGNTEAFF
cdr3_nt: TGTGCCTGGAGACAGGGGAACACTGAAGCTTTCTTT

j_call: TRBJ2-7
d_call: -
v_call: TRBV3-1/TRBV3-2
clone_size: once
cdr3_aa: CASSQELSFYEQYF
cdr3_nt: TGTGCCAGCAGCCAAGAGCTATCGTTCTACGAGCAGTACTTC

j_call: TRBJ1-1
d_call: -
v_call: TRBV2
clone_size: -
cdr3_aa: CASRTEPNTEAFF
cdr3_nt: TGTGCCAGCAGGACAGAACCGAACACTGAAGCTTTCTTT

j_call: TRBJ1-1
d_call: -
v_call: TRBV5-1
clone_size: once
cdr3_aa: CASSLERAELNTEAFF
cdr3_nt: TGCGCCAGCAGCTTGGAGAGGGCCGAGTTGAACACTGAAGCTTTCTTT

j_call: TRBJ2-2
d_call: TRBD1
v_call: TRBV27
clone_size: -
cdr3_aa: CASSFLSGTGINTGELFF
cdr3_nt: TGTGCCAGCAGTTTCCTCTCCGGGACAGGGATAAACACCGGGGAGCTGTTTTTT

j_call: TRBJ1-2
d_call: -
v_call: TRBV19
clone_size: -
cdr3_aa: CASSIAVGYGYTF
cdr3_nt: TGTGCCAGTAGTATAGCGGTAGGCTATGGCTACACCTTC

j_call: TRBJ2-3
d_call: TRBD2
v_call: TRBV5-1
clone_size: -
cdr3_aa: CASSSGTSAGDTQYF
cdr3_nt: TGCGCCAGCAGCTCGGGGACTAGCGCTGGAGATACGCAGTATTTT

j_call: TRBJ1-2
d_call: -
v_call: TRBV30
clone_size: -
cdr3_aa: CAWGLGNYGYTF
cdr3_nt: TGTGCCTGGGGGTTAGGTAACTATGGCTACACCTTC

j_call: TRBJ1-2
d_call: TRBD1
v_call: TRBV29-1
clone_size: few
cdr3_aa: CSVGGQGRGYTF
cdr3_nt: TGCAGCGTTGGGGGACAGGGACGAGGCTACACCTTC

j_call: TRBJ2-2
d_call: -
v_call: TRBV6-5
clone_size: -
cdr3_aa: CASSRTGTNTGELFF
cdr3_nt: TGTGCCAGCAGCCGAACAGGGACCAACACCGGGGAGCTGTTTTTT

j_call: TRBJ1-1
d_call: -
v_call: TRBV29-1
clone_size: -
cdr3_aa: CSVGDDRVPAFF
cdr3_nt: TGCAGCGTTGGGGACGACCGGGTCCCAGCTTTCTTT

j_call: TRBJ2-7
d_call: -
v_call: TRBV19
clone_size: -
cdr3_aa: CASSMQGGTYEQYF
cdr3_nt: TGTGCCAGTAGTATGCAGGGAGGTACCTACGAGCAGTACTTC

j_call: TRBJ2-3
d_call: TRBD2
v_call: TRBV7-7
clone_size: -
cdr3_aa: CASSFGAGGPADTQYF
cdr3_nt: TGTGCTAGCAGCTTCGGAGCGGGGGGGCCGGCAGATACGCAGTATTTT

j_call: TRBJ2-7
d_call: -
v_call: TRBV7-8
clone_size: -
cdr3_aa: CASSLIQGREQYF
cdr3_nt: TGTGCCAGCAGTCTAATACAGGGCCGAGAGCAGTACTTC

j_call: TRBJ2-5
d_call: -
v_call: TRBV2
clone_size: -
cdr3_aa: CASSVWQQETQYF
cdr3_nt: TGTGCCAGCAGTGTTTGGCAGCAAGAGACCCAGTACTTC

j_call: TRBJ2-1
d_call: -
v_call: TRBV29-1
clone_size: -
cdr3_aa: CSVEASFDNEQFF
cdr3_nt: TGCAGCGTTGAGGCTAGTTTTGACAATGAGCAGTTCTTC

j_call: TRBJ2-1
d_call: TRBD1
v_call: TRBV6-5
clone_size: once
cdr3_aa: CASRAGQVSYNEQFF
cdr3_nt: TGTGCCAGCAGGGCGGGACAGGTCTCCTACAATGAGCAGTTCTTC

j_call: TRBJ2-7
d_call: TRBD2
v_call: TRBV20-1
clone_size: -
cdr3_aa: CSASFGAGAYEQYF
cdr3_nt: TGCAGTGCTAGTTTCGGGGCGGGGGCCTACGAGCAGTACTTC

j_call: TRBJ2-1
d_call: -
v_call: TRBV3-1/TRBV3-2
clone_size: -
cdr3_aa: CASSRGLGASYNEQFF
cdr3_nt: TGTGCCAGCAGCCGGGGTCTAGGGGCCTCCTACAATGAGCAGTTCTTC

j_call: TRBJ2-7
d_call: -
v_call: TRBV11-2
clone_size: -
cdr3_aa: CASSLVSYGEQYF
cdr3_nt: TGTGCCAGCAGCTTAGTCAGTTACGGCGAGCAGTACTTC

j_call: TRBJ1-2
d_call: -
v_call: TRBV5-5
clone_size: -
cdr3_aa: CASSQGTPYGYTF
cdr3_nt: TGTGCCAGCAGTCAAGGGACACCCTATGGCTACACCTTC

j_call: TRBJ1-2
d_call: -
v_call: TRBV7-8
clone_size: -
cdr3_aa: CASSSPGWAGIYGYTF
cdr3_nt: TGTGCCAGCAGCTCGCCGGGATGGGCAGGGATTTATGGCTACACCTTC

j_call: TRBJ2-5
d_call: -
v_call: TRBV9
clone_size: -
cdr3_aa: CASSVDQKGRAETQYF
cdr3_nt: TGTGCCAGCAGCGTAGATCAGAAGGGGCGAGCAGAGACCCAGTACTTC

j_call: TRBJ1-1
d_call: -
v_call: TRBV7-5
clone_size: -
cdr3_aa: CVRIRMNTEAFF
cdr3_nt: TGTGTCAGAATTCGGATGAACACTGAAGCTTTCTTT

j_call: TRBJ1-1
d_call: -
v_call: TRBV6-4
clone_size: -
cdr3_aa: CASSVESNTEAFF
cdr3_nt: TGTGCCAGCAGTGTAGAGAGTAACACTGAAGCTTTCTTT

j_call: TRBJ2-2
d_call: TRBD1
v_call: TRBV6-5
clone_size: -
cdr3_aa: CASRDRWDTGELFF
cdr3_nt: TGTGCCAGCAGGGACAGGTGGGACACCGGGGAGCTGTTTTTT

j_call: TRBJ2-1
d_call: -
v_call: TRBV19
clone_size: -
cdr3_aa: CASSNSYNEQFF
cdr3_nt: TGTGCCAGTTCTAATTCCTACAATGAGCAGTTCTTC

j_call: TRBJ1-2
d_call: -
v_call: TRBV2
clone_size: -
cdr3_aa: CASRAGYGYTF
cdr3_nt: TGTGCCAGCCGGGCAGGATATGGCTACACCTTC

j_call: TRBJ2-2
d_call: -
v_call: TRBV5-1
clone_size: -
cdr3_aa: CASSLGRGPGGELFF
cdr3_nt: TGCGCCAGCAGCTTGGGGCGGGGGCCCGGCGGGGAGCTGTTTTTT